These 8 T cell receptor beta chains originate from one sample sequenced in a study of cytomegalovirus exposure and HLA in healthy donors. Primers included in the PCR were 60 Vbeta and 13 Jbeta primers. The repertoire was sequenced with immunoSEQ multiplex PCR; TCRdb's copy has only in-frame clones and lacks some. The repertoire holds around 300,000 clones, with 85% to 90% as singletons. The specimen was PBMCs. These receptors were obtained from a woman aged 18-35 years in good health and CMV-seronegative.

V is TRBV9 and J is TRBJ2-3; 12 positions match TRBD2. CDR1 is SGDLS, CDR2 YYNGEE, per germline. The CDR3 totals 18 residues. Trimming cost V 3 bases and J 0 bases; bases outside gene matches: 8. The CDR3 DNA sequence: TGTGCCAGCAGCGGACTAGCGGGGGTCACCCTTAGCACAGATACGCAGTATTTT. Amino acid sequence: CASSGLAGVTLSTDTQYF.

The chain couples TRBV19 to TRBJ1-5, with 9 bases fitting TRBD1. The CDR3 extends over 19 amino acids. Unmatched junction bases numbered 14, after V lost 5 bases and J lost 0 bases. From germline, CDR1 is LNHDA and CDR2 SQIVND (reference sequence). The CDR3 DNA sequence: TGTGCCAGTAGTCCACAGGGACAGGGTGGGGCCCCTAGCAATCAGCCCCAGCATTTT. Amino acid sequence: CASSPQGQGGAPSNQPQHF.

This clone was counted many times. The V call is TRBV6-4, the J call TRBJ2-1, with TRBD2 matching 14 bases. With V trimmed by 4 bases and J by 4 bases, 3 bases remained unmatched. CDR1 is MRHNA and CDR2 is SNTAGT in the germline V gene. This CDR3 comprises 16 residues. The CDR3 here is CASSGLAGGSYNEQFF. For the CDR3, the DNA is TGTGCCAGCAGTGGACTAGCGGGGGGGTCGTACAATGAGCAGTTCTTC.

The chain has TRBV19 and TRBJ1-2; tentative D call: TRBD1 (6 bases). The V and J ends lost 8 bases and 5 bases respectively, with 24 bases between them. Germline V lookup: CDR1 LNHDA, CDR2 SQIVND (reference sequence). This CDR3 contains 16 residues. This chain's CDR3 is CASRSGVNSPRYGYTF. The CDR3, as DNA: TGTGCCAGTCGATCAGGGGTGAACTCCCCGAGGTATGGCTACACCTTC.

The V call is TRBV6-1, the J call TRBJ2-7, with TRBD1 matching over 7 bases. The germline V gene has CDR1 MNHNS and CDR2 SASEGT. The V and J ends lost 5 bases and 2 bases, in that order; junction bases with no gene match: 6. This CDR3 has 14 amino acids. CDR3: CASSLQGTPYEQYF. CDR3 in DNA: TGTGCCAGCAGTCTACAGGGGACCCCCTACGAGCAGTACTTC.

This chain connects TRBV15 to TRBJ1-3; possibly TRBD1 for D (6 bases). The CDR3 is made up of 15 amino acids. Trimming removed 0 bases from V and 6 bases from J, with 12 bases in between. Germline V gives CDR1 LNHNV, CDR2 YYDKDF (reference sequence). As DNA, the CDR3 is TGTGCCACCAGCAGAGATAGCAGGGGACAAAACACCATATATTTT. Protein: CATSRDSRGQNTIYF.

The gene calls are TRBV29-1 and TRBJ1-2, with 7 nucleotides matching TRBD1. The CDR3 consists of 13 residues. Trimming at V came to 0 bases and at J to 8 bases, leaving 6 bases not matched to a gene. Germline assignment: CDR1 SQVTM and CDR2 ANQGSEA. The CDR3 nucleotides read TGCAGCGTTGAAGATCCCCCAGGGGGGGGCTACACCTTC. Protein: CSVEDPPGGGYTF.

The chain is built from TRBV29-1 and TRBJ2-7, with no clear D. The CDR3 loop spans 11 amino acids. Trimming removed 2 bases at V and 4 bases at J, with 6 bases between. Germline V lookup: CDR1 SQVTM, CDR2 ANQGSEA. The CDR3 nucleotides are TGCAGCGTTGAACAGAATTACGAGCAGTACTTC. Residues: CSVEQNYEQYF.